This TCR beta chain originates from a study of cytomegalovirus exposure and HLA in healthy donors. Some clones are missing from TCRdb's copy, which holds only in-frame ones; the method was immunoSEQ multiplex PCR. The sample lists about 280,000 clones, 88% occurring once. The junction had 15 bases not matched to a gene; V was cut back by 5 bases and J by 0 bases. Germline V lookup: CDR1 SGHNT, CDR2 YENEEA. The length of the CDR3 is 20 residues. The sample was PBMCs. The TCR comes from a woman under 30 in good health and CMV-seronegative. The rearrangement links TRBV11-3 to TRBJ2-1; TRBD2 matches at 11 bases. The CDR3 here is CASSPSSPGLAANSYNEQFF. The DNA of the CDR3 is TGTGCCAGCAGCCCATCTTCTCCGGGACTAGCGGCCAACTCCTACAATGAGCAGTTCTTC.